These T cell receptor beta chains were read from a single sample in a study of neurological immune-mediated disorders. TCRdb reprocessed the 5' RACE reads via MiXCR and lists one record per CDR3 protein. The table lists 18,000 or so distinct CDR3 sequences, roughly 10% of them singletons. The material sequenced was CD8+ T cells from blood. These receptors all stem from a woman aged 45-65 years in good health. Each CDR3 is given without its conserved first and last residue.

V gene | CDR3 protein
TRBV29-1 | SVAGGVYNEQF
TRBV12-3/TRBV12-4 | ASSYTGVGNTEAF
TRBV5-1 | ASSLPRSSYNEQF
TRBV27 | ASISGNTEAF
TRBV29-1 | SVDRPRDEQF
TRBV14 | ASSHWDTSSYEQY
TRBV7-3 | ASSLMAGGSTDTQY
TRBV20-1 | SARGGAGEKLF
TRBV28 | ASSLGAGELF
TRBV20-1 | SASPPQGDIVMNTEAF
TRBV18 | ASSYSGETQY
TRBV7-2 | ASSSGTSGGPRYEQY
TRBV9 | ASSVGDLPYEQY
TRBV15 | ATSVDGTGASGYT
TRBV5-5 | ASSLMGSGGANEKLF
TRBV20-1 | SAIGVAGTPRD